This TCR beta chain appears in the sequencing data of a study of post-analysis software for immune sequencing data. Findings of the study overall: In patients, TRBV5-6, TRBV5-1 and TRBV20-1 belonged to five TRBV segments found more frequently than in controls. Multiple sclerosis was associated with a significant reduction in normalized Chao1 diversity relative to controls. F measure grouped same-batch samples tightly together.

Germline V gene data show CDR1 as WSHSY and CDR2 as SAAADI. The CDR3 totals 14 residues. Trimming removed 3 bases from V and 3 bases from J, with 12 bases in between. Carried by the TCR beta cDNA libraries were unique molecular identifiers. It was from roughly 1.1 to 9.2 million T cells that approximately 500,000 cDNA molecules came. TCRdb independently ran MiXCR on the PCR reads; one entry per CDR3 protein. The table has a few hundred thousand distinct CDR3 sequences, about a third seen once; the top ten hold 13%. A note on this clonotype: Its antigen is unknown.

This receptor was obtained from a girl between 10 and 17 years old with multiple sclerosis. This chain uses TRBV10-2 with TRBJ2-7; perhaps TRBD2 as D (6 bases). Sample: blood. The chain's CDR3 is CASSEGQGGYEQYF. CDR3 coding DNA: TGCGCCAGCAGTGAAGGTCAGGGAGGCTACGAGCAGTACTTC.